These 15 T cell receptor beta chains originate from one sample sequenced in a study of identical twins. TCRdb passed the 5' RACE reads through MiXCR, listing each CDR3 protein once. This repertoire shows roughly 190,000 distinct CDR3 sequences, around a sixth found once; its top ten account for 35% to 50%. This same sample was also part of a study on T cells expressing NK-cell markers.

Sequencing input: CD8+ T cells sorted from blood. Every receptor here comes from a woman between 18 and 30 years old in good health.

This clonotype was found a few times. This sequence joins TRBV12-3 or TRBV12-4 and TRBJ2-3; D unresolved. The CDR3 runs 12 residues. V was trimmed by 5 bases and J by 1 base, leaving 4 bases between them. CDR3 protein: CASSVRTDTQYF. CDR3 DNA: TGTGCCAGCAGTGTTCGCACAGATACGCAGTATTTT.

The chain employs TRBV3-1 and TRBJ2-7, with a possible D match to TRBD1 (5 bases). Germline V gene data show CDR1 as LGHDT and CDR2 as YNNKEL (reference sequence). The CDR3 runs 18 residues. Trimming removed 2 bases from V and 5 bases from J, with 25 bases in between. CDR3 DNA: TGTGCCAGCAGCCAACTCCCAGGGCGGAAGGGCACCGTCAACGAGCAGTACTTC. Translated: CASSQLPGRKGTVNEQYF.

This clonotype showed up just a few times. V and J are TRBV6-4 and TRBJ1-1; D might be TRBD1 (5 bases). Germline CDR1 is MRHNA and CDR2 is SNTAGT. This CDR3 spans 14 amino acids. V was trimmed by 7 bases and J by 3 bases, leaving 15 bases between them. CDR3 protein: CASKVGWGDTEAFF. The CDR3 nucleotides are TGTGCCAGCAAAGTCGGCTGGGGGGACACTGAAGCTTTCTTT.

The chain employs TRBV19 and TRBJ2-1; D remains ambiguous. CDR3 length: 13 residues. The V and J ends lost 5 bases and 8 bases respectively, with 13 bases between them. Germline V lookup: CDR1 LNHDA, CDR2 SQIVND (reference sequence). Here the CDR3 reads CASSYNNNDEQFF. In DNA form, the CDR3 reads TGTGCCAGTAGTTATAATAACAACGATGAGCAGTTCTTC.

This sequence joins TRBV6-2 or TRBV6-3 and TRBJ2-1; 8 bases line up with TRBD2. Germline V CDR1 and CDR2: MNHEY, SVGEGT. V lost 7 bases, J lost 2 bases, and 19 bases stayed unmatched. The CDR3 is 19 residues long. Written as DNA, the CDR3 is TGTGCCAGCACCCCACAAGTCCTAGCGGGCCGCTGGCCCTACAATGAGCAGTTCTTC. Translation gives CASTPQVLAGRWPYNEQFF.

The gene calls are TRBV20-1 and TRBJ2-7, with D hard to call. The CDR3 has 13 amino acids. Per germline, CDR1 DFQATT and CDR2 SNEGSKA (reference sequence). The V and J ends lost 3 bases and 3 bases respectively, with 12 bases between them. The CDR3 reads CSARERTDYEQYF. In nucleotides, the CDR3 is TGCAGTGCTAGGGAGAGGACCGACTACGAGCAGTACTTC.

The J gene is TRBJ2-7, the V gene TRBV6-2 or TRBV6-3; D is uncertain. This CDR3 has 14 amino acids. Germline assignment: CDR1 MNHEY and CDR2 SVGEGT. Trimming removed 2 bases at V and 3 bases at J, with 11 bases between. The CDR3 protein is CASSYKASGYEQYF. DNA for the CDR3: TGTGCCAGCAGTTACAAGGCCTCGGGCTACGAGCAGTACTTC.

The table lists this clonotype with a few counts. The CDR3 DNA reads as TGTGCCAGCAGCTTAATTTCTGGGGAGAGAGATACGCAGTATTTT. Encoded protein: CASSLISGERDTQYF. The chain joins TRBV7-2 to TRBJ2-3, with D maybe TRBD2 (5 bases). Germline CDR1 is SGHTA and CDR2 is FQGNSA. The CDR3 sequence is 15 residues long. The germline V and J ends were trimmed by 2 bases and 5 bases, with 14 bases remaining between them.

CDR3 sequence reads: CASSKSAPGYTF. The CDR3 bases are TGTGCCAGCAGCAAATCAGCCCCTGGCTACACCTTC. The chain recombines TRBV11-2 with TRBJ1-2, with D uncertain. CDR3 length equals 12 residues. CDR1 is SGHAT and CDR2 is FQNNGV in the germline V gene. Trimming shortened V by 5 bases and J by 7 bases, and 11 bases separated the two germline ends.

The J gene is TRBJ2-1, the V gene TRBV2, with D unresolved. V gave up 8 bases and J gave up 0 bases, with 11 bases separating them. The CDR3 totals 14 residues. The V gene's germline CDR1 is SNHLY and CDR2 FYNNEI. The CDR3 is CASFPDHSYNEQFF. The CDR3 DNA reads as TGTGCCAGCTTCCCAGACCACTCCTACAATGAGCAGTTCTTC.

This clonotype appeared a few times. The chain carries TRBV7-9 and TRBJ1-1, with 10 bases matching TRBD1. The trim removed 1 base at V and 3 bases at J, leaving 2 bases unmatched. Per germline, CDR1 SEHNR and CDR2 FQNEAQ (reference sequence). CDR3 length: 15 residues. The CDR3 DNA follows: TGTGCCAGCAGCTTAGGACAGGGGGCTTACACTGAAGCTTTCTTT. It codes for CASSLGQGAYTEAFF.

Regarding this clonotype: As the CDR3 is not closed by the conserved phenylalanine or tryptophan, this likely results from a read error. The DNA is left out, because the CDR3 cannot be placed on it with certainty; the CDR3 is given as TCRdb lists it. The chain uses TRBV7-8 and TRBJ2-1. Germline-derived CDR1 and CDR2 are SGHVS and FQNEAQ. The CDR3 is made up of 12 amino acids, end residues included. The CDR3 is CASSLSGSSSNL.

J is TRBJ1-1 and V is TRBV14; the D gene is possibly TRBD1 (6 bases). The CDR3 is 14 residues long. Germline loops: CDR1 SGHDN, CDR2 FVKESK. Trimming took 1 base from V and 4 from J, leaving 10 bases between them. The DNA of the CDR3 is TGTGCCAGCAGCCAAGGACAGGCGACCACTGAAGCTTTCTTT. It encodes CASSQGQATTEAFF. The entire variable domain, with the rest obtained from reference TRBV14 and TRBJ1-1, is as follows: EAGVTQFPSHSVIEKGQTVTLRCDPISGHDNLYWYRRVMGKEIKFLLHFVKESKQDESGMPNNRFLAERTGGTYSTLKVQPAELEDSGVYFCASSQGQATTEAFFGQGTRLTVV.

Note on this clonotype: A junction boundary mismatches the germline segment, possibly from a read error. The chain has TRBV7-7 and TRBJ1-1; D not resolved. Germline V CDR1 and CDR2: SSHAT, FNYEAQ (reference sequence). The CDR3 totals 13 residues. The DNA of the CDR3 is TGTGCTAGCAGTCAAGGACCGAACACTGAAGCTTTCTTT. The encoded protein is CASSQGPNTEAFF.

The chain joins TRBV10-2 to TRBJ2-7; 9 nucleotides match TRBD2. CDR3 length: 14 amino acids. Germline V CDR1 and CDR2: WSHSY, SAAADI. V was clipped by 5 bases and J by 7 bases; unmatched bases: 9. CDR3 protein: CASSTIAGVREQYF. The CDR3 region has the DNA TGCGCCAGCAGTACCATAGCGGGAGTACGGGAGCAGTACTTC.